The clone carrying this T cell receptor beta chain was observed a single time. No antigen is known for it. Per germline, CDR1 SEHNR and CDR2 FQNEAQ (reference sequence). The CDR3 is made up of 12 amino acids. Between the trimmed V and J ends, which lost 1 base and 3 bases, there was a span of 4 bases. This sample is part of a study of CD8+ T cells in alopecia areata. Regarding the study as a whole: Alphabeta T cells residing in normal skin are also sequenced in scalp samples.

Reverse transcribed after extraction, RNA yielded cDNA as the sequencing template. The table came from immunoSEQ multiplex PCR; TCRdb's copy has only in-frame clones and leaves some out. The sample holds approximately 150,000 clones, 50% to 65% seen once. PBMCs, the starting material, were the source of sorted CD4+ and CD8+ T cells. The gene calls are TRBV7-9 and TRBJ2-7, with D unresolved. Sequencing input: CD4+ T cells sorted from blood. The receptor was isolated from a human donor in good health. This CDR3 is CASSLGFYEQYF. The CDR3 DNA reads TGTGCCAGCAGCTTAGGATTCTACGAGCAGTACTTC.